This T cell receptor beta chain is from a study of regulatory T cells in long-lasting Graves disease. iRepertoire HTBI primers and Arm-PCR of CDR3 regions built TCR beta libraries. Each CDR3 protein gets one entry after TCRdb re-called the multiplex PCR reads with MiXCR. This repertoire shows some 500,000 distinct CDR3 sequences, approximately 13% found once; its top ten account for approximately 9.3%. Noted time point: newly diagnosed GD, antithyroid drugs for less than 3 months. Preparation of the TCR library used RNA extracted from PBMCs. This clonotype was counted many times. The trim removed 1 base at V and 5 bases at J, leaving 7 bases unmatched. CDR1 is DFQATT, CDR2 SNEGSKA, per germline (reference sequence). There are 15 residues in the CDR3. These same data were also listed under a study on T cells in Graves' hyperthyroidism and ophthalmopathy. From that paper: Blood also showed most of the thyroid clonotypes that were expanded above 0.001.

Here the sequenced sample was peripheral blood mononuclear cells (PBMCs), taken at new diagnosis, from a patient treated with antithyroid drugs. The V and J genes are TRBV20-1 and TRBJ1-1, with TRBD1 matching 10 bases. The receptor's source is a man under 40 with Graves disease. CDR3 nucleotide sequence: TGCAGTGCTAGAGGAGACAGGGGGCAATGGACTGAAGCTTTCTTT. Residues: CSARGDRGQWTEAFF.